This entry concerns a single T cell receptor (beta chain). The target antigen is unknown. TCRdb re-called the 5' RACE reads through MiXCR, storing one row per CDR3 protein. Of 150,000 to 200,000 distinct CDR3 sequences detected, 9.5% to 13% appear once; the ten largest clones hold 3.5% to 4%. The data belong to a study of T-cell memory formation after mild COVID-19. Regarding the study as a whole: In pre-infection memory, a portion of responding clones appeared, which suggested that cross-reactive memory joined.

Sequencing was carried out using PBMCs or a T cell subset sorted from them (not recorded which). The receptor's source is a man aged 18 to 29 who had mild COVID-19 (a few samples of this study predate the infection). Cell type and time point are not known.

This chain's CDR3 is CASLPFPGANVLTF. In nucleotides, the CDR3 is TGTGCCAGCCTTCCTTTCCCTGGGGCCAACGTCCTGACTTTC. This chain links TRBV5-6 with TRBJ2-6; D gene unclear. The V and J ends lost 7 bases and 2 bases respectively, with 10 bases between them. The germline gives CDR1 SGHDT, CDR2 YYEEEE. The length of the CDR3 is 14 residues.